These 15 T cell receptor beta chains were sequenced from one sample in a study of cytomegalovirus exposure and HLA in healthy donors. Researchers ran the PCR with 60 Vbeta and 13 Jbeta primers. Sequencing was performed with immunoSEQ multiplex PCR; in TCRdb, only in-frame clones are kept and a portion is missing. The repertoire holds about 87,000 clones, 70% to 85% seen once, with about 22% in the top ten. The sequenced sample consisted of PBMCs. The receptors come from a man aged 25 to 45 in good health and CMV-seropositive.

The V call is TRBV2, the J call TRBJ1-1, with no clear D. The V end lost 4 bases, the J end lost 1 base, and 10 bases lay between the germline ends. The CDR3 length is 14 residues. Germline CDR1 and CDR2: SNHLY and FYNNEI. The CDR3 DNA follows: TGTGCCAGCAGTGTCTGGGCACCGAACACTGAAGCTTTCTTT. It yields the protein CASSVWAPNTEAFF.

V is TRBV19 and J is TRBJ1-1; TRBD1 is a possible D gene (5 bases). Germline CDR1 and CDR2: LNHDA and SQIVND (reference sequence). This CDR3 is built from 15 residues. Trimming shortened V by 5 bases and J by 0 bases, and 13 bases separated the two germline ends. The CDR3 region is CASSLGGNMNTEAFF. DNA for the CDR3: TGTGCCAGTAGTCTGGGGGGAAATATGAACACTGAAGCTTTCTTT.

The CDR3: CASSLDRQDQPQHF. CDR3 bases: TGTGCCAGCAGCCTGGACAGGCAGGATCAGCCCCAGCATTTT. This sequence joins TRBV7-9 and TRBJ1-5; 7 bases line up with TRBD1. V trimming: 5 bases; J trimming: 5 bases; junction bases outside the gene matches: 6. From germline, CDR1 is SEHNR and CDR2 FQNEAQ (reference sequence). The CDR3 contains 14 residues.

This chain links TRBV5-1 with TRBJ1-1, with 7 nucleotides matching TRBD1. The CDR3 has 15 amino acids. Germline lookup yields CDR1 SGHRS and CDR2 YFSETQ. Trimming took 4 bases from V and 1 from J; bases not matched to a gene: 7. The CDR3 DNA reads TGCGCCAGCAGCGTATTGACAGGGTCGAACACTGAAGCTTTCTTT. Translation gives CASSVLTGSNTEAFF.

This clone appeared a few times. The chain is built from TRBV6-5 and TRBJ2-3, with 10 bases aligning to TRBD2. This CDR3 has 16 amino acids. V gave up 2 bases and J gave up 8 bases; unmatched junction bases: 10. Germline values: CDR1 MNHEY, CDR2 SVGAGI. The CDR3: CASSYPPGLAPVTQYF. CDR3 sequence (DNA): TGTGCCAGCAGTTACCCTCCGGGACTAGCGCCAGTTACGCAGTATTTT.

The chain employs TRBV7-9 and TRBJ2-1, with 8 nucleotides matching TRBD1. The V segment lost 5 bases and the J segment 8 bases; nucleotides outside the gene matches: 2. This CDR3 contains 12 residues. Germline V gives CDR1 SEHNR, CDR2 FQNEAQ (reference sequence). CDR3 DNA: TGTGCCAGCAGCGCGACAGGGGATGAGCAGTTCTTC. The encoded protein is CASSATGDEQFF. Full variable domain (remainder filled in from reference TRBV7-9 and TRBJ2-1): DTGVSQNPRHKITKRGQNVTFRCDPISEHNRLYWYRQTLGQGPEFLTYFQNEAQLEKSRLLSDRFSAERPKGSFSTLEIQRTEQGDSAMYLCASSATGDEQFFGPGTRLTVL.

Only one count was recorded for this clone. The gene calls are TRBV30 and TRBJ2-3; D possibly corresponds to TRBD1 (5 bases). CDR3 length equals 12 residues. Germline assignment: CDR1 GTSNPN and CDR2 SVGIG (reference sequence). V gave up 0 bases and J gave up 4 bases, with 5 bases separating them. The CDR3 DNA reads TGTGCCTGGAGTGTAGGGGCAGATACGCAGTATTTT. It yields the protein CAWSVGADTQYF.

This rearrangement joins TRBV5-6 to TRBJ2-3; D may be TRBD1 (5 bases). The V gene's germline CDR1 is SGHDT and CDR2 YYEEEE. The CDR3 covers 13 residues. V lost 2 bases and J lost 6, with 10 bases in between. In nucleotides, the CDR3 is TGTGCCAGCAGCTTCACAGGTTACGATACGCAGTATTTT. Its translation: CASSFTGYDTQYF.

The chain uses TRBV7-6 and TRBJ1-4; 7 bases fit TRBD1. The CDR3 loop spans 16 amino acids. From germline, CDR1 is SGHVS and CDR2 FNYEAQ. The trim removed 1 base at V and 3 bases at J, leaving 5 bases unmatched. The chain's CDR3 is CASSLVTGAANEKLFF. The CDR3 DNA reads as TGTGCCAGCAGCTTAGTTACAGGGGCTGCTAATGAAAAACTGTTTTTT.

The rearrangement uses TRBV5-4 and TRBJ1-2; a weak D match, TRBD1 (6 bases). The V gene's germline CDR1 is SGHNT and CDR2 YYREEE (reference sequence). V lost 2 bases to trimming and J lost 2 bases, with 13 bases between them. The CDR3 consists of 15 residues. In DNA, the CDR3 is TGTGCCAGCAGCTTTCAGGGGTTGGGGAACTATGGCTACACCTTC. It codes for CASSFQGLGNYGYTF.

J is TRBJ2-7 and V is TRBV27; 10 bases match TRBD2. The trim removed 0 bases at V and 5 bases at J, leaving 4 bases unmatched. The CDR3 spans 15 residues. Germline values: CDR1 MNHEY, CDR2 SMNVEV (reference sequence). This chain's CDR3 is CASSLSLAGVHEQYF. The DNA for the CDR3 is TGTGCCAGCAGTTTATCCCTAGCGGGAGTACACGAGCAGTACTTC.

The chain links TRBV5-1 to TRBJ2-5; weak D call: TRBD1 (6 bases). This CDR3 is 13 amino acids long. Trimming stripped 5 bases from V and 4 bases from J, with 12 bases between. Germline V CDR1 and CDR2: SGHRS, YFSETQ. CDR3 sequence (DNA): TGCGCCAGCAGTGAACAGGGCGCAGAGACCCAGTACTTC. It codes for CASSEQGAETQYF.

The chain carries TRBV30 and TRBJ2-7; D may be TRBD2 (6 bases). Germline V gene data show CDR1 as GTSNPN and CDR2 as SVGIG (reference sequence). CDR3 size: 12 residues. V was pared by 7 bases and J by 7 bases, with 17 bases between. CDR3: CAYGREGLEQYF. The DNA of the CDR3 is TGTGCCTACGGGCGGGAAGGGTTGGAGCAGTACTTC.

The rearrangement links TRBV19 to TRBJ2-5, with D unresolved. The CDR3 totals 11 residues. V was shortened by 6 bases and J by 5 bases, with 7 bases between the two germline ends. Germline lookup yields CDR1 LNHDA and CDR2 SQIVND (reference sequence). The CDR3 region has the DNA TGTGCCAGTAGCAGATGGGAGACCCAGTACTTC. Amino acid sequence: CASSRWETQYF.

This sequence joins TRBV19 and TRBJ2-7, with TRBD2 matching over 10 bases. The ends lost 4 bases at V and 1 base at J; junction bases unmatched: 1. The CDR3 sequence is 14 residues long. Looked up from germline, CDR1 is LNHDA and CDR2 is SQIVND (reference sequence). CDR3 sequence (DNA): TGTGCCAGTAGTAGGACTAGCGGTTCCTACGAGCAGTACTTC. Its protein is CASSRTSGSYEQYF.